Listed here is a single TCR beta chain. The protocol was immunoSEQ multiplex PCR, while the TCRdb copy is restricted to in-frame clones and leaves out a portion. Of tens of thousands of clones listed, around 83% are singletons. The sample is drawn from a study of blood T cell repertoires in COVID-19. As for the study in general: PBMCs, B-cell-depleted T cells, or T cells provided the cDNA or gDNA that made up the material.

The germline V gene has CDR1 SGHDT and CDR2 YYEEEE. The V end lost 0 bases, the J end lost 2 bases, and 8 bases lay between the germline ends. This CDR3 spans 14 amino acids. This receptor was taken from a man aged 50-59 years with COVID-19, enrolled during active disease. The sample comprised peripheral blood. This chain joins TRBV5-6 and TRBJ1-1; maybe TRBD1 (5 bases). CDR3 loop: CASSLDRRNTEAFF. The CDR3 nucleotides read TGTGCCAGCAGCTTGGACAGGCGAAACACTGAAGCTTTCTTT.